This T cell receptor beta chain is drawn from a study of technical replicates of blood from four donors. Trimming cost V 8 bases and J 0 bases, with 11 bases left between them. The germline V gene has CDR1 MNHEY and CDR2 SVGAGI. This CDR3 has 14 amino acids. The method was immunoSEQ multiplex PCR; TCRdb's version includes in-frame clones alone and lacks a portion of them. The sample has 75,000 to 100,000 clones; approximately 95% are singletons. The genes are TRBV6-5 and TRBJ2-1; D ambiguous. Sequenced: T cells isolated from PBMCs. This clonotype was sampled from a human donor in good health. The CDR3 DNA sequence: TGTGCCAGCTTATCTGTCAGCTCCTACAATGAGCAGTTCTTC. It specifies CASLSVSSYNEQFF.